The sequence of this TCR beta chain was determined in a study of OX40 agonist ivuxolimab in advanced cancers. Across the study: Cancers in dose escalation were hepatocellular, melanoma, renal cell and head and neck. The dose-escalation cohort was approximately 81% male, with a mean age of around 60 years, ranging about 23 to 90.

Method: immunoSEQ multiplex PCR; TCRdb's copy keeps in-frame clones and lacks some. The data hold some 130,000 clones, with approximately 90% observed a single time. The CDR3 spans 16 residues. V was cut by 3 bases and J by 7 bases, with 16 bases left in between. Germline V gene sequence: CDR1 SGHTA, CDR2 FQGNSA. Sequencing was performed on CD4+ or CD8+ T cells sorted from blood, taken in a trial of the OX40 agonist ivuxolimab. The chain has TRBV7-2 and TRBJ1-6; D not resolved. The sequence came from an adult with an advanced solid tumor such as melanoma, head and neck, liver or kidney cancer. This CDR3 is CASSLRAAHNNSPLHF. DNA of the CDR3: TGTGCCAGCAGCTTGAGGGCTGCCCATAACAATTCACCCCTCCACTTT.